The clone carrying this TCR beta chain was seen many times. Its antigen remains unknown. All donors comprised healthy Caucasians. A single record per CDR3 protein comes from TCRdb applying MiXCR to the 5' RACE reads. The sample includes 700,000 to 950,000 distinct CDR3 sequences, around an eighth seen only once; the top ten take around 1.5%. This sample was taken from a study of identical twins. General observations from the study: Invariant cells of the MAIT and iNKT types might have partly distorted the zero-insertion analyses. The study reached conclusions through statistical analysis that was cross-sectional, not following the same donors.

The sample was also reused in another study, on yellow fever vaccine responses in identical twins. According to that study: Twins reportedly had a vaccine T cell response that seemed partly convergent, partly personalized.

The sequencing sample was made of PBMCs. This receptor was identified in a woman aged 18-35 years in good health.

CDR3 sequence (DNA): TGTGCCAGCAGTTTGTTAGCCATGAACACCGGGGAGCTGTTTTTT. This encodes CASSLLAMNTGELFF. This chain uses TRBV12-3 or TRBV12-4 with TRBJ2-2; D gene uncertain. V lost 3 bases and J lost 1, with 9 bases in between. This CDR3 contains 15 residues.